The rows below give T cell receptor beta chains drawn from one sample of a study of beta chain features in type 1 diabetes. The repertoire was sequenced with immunoSEQ multiplex PCR; TCRdb's copy has only in-frame clones and lacks some. The sample has more than 150,000 clones; 11% are singletons. The sample consisted of central memory CD4+ T cells from blood. The receptors shown here come from a man between 18 and 35 years old in good health. Both conserved end residues are part of each CDR3. Fields, in order: J gene, CDR3 length, V gene, CDR3 protein.

>TRBJ2-5|15|TRBV25-1
CASSESGQGEETQYF
>TRBJ1-1|14|TRBV29-1
CSERPPGGGTEAFF
>TRBJ2-2|15|TRBV2
CASSPLALGTGELFF
>TRBJ1-1|13|TRBV27
CASGYRGPTEAFF
>TRBJ2-7|12|TRBV10-3
CAISGDFHEQYF
>TRBJ2-7|12|TRBV28
CATSGSSYEQYF
>TRBJ2-7|12|TRBV7-9
CASSLVTYEQYF
>TRBJ2-7|14|TRBV5-4
CASSLVGQPYEQYF
>TRBJ2-1|11|TRBV7-2
CASSRYDEQFF
>TRBJ1-3|19|TRBV23-1
CASSQFEDRGRPSGNTIYF
>TRBJ1-2|13|TRBV2
CASSLGVGDGYTF
>TRBJ2-5|16|TRBV7-3
CASSLSTSGNQETQYF
>TRBJ1-2|13|TRBV30
CAWSARVSDGYTF
>TRBJ2-1|11|TRBV7-9
CASSGRMEQFF
>TRBJ1-4|14|TRBV19
CASSLTSSNEKLFF
>TRBJ2-3|15|TRBV28
CASSPTSGHTDTQYF
>TRBJ2-5|14|TRBV5-8
CASTMTGGHETQYF